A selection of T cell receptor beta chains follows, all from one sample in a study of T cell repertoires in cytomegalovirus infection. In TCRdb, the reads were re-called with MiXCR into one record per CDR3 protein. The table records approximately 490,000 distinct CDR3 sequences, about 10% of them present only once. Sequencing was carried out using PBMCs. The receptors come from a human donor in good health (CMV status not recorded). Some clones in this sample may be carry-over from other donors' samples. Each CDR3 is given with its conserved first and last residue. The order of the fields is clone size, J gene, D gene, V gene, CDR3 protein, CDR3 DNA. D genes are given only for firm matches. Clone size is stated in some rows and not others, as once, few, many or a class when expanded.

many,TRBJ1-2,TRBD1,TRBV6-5,CASSYSGQGPLDGYTF,TGTGCCAGCAGTTACTCGGGACAGGGTCCCCTGGATGGCTACACCTTC
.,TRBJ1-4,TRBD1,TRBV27,CASSLSTLTGERLFF,TGTGCCAGCAGTTTATCGACCCTCACAGGGGAAAGACTGTTTTTT
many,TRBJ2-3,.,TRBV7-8,CASSLVLRTTDTQYF,TGTGCCAGCAGCTTAGTGCTGAGGACCACAGATACGCAGTATTTT
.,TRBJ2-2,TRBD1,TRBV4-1,CASSQGDRGGTGELFF,TGCGCCAGCAGCCAAGGGGACAGGGGTGGCACCGGGGAGCTGTTTTTT
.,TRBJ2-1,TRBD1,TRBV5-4,CASSSRTGLDEQFF,TGTGCCAGCAGCTCGCGGACAGGTCTCGATGAGCAGTTCTTC
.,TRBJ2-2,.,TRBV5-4,CASSFGGGSTGELFF,TGTGCCAGCAGCTTCGGAGGGGGCAGCACCGGGGAGCTGTTTTTT
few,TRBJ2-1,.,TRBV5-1,CASSSSGVPDNEQFF,TGCGCCAGCAGCTCGTCAGGGGTACCTGACAATGAGCAGTTCTTC
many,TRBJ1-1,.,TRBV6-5,CASSYRGSKRMNTEAFF,TGTGCCAGCAGTTACAGGGGTTCGAAGCGGATGAACACTGAAGCTTTCTTT
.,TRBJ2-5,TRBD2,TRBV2,CASRAGVQETQYF,TGTGCCAGTAGAGCGGGGGTACAAGAGACCCAGTACTTC
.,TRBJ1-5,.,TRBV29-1,CSASPHDSNQPQHF,TGCAGCGCCTCCCCCCACGATAGCAATCAGCCCCAGCATTTT
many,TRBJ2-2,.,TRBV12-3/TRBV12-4,CASSFGPFGGELFF,TGTGCCAGCAGTTTTGGGCCCTTCGGCGGGGAGCTGTTTTTT
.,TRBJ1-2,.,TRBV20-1,CSASAGGDYGYTF,TGCAGTGCTAGCGCCGGGGGGGACTATGGCTACACCTTC
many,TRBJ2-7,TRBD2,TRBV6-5,CASRMGLANYEQYF,TGTGCCAGCAGGATGGGACTAGCCAATTACGAGCAGTACTTC
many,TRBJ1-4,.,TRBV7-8,CASTFGPRGGEKLFF,TGTGCCAGCACTTTTGGGCCGCGGGGTGGTGAAAAACTGTTTTTT
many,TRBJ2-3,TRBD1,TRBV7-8,CASSLRTGGHIYFTDTQYF,TGTGCCAGCAGCCTCCGGACAGGGGGCCATATATACTTCACAGATACGCAGTATTTT
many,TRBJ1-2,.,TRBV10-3,CAISRAGATGNYGYTF,TGTGCCATCAGCCGAGCCGGGGCGACGGGTAACTATGGCTACACCTTC
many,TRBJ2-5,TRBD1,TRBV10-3,CAIRDDRGYQETQYF,TGTGCCATCAGAGATGACAGGGGGTACCAAGAGACCCAGTACTTC
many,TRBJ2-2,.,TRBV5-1,CASSGPGGANGELFF,TGCGCCAGCAGCGGGCCGGGCGGAGCGAACGGGGAGCTGTTTTTT
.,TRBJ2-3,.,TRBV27,CASSFGGPPTDTQYF,TGTGCCAGCAGTTTCGGCGGTCCCCCCACAGATACGCAGTATTTT
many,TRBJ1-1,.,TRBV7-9,CASSAQGKTEAFF,TGTGCCAGCAGCGCGCAGGGTAAGACTGAAGCTTTCTTT
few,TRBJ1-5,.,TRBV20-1,CSADQGLGNQPQHF,TGCAGTGCTGATCAGGGGTTGGGCAATCAGCCCCAGCATTTT
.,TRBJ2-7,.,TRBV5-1,CASSSGAVDEQYF,TGCGCCAGCAGCTCGGGGGCAGTGGACGAGCAGTACTTC
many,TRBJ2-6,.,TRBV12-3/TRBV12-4,CAEGPGANVLTF,TGTGCCGAGGGACCCGGGGCCAACGTCCTGACTTTC
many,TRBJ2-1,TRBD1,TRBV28,CASSSPLPGGSYNEQFF,TGTGCCAGCAGTTCGCCCCTCCCAGGGGGCAGCTACAATGAGCAGTTCTTC
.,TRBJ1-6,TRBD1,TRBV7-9,CASSGTGGPDPLHF,TGTGCCAGCAGCGGGACAGGGGGCCCCGACCCCCTCCACTTT
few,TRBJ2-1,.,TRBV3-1,CASSQLARNEQFF,TGTGCCAGCAGCCAACTAGCGCGTAATGAGCAGTTCTTC
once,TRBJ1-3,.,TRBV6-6,CASNRDSGNTIYF,TGTGCCAGCAACCGAGACTCTGGAAACACCATATATTTT
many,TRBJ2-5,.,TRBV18,CASSPRSSLVQETQYF,TGTGCCAGCTCACCACGATCTAGCCTGGTTCAAGAGACCCAGTACTTC
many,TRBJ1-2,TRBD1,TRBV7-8,CASSTIRQGYGYTF,TGTGCCAGCAGCACCATCCGACAGGGCTATGGCTACACCTTC
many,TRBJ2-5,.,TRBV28,CASRSRDSPSQETQYF,TGTGCCAGCAGGTCCCGGGACTCCCCTTCCCAAGAGACCCAGTACTTC
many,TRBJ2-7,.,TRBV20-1,CSAREGTARPYEQYF,TGCAGTGCTAGAGAGGGGACGGCGAGACCCTACGAGCAGTACTTC
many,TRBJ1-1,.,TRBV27,CASSSMEGRTEAFF,TGTGCCAGCAGTTCGATGGAGGGTCGGACTGAAGCTTTCTTT
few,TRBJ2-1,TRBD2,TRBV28,CASRLTSGRRNEQFF,TGTGCCAGCAGATTGACTAGCGGGAGGCGAAATGAGCAGTTCTTC
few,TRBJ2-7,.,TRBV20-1,CSVTSGTRSYEQYF,TGCAGTGTCACTTCCGGGACTCGATCCTACGAGCAGTACTTC
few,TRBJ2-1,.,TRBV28,CASSPSMWGSKAYNEQFF,TGTGCCAGCAGCCCCTCTATGTGGGGGAGTAAAGCCTACAATGAGCAGTTCTTC
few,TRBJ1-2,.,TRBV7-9,CASSLTDSPTNYGYTF,TGTGCCAGCAGCTTGACGGACAGCCCGACTAACTATGGCTACACCTTC
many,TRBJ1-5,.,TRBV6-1,CASSEALRQPQHF,TGTGCCAGCAGTGAAGCGCTACGCCAGCCCCAGCATTTT
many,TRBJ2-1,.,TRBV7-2,CASSLGGRVYNEQFF,TGTGCCAGCAGCTTGGGGGGAAGAGTATACAATGAGCAGTTCTTC
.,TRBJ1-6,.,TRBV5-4,CASSASGGIYNSPLHF,TGTGCCAGCAGCGCTTCGGGGGGAATTTATAATTCACCCCTCCACTTT
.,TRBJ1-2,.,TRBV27,CASSSLVWADGYTF,TGTGCCAGCAGTAGTTTGGTTTGGGCCGATGGCTACACCTTC
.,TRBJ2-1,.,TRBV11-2,CASSRGSGHNEQFF,TGTGCCAGCAGCCGGGGTAGCGGACACAATGAGCAGTTCTTC
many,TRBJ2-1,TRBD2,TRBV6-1,CASKRGIGGGVDEQFF,TGTGCCAGCAAGAGGGGAATCGGCGGGGGGGTAGATGAGCAGTTCTTC
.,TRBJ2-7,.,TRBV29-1,CSVAAGRGYEQYF,TGCAGCGTTGCTGCGGGAAGGGGCTACGAGCAGTACTTC
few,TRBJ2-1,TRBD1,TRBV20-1,CSARRTGSDEQFF,TGCAGTGCTAGGAGGACAGGGTCGGATGAGCAGTTCTTC
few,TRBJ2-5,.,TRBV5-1,CASSLASGHQETQYF,TGCGCCAGCAGCTTGGCCAGTGGACACCAAGAGACCCAGTACTTC
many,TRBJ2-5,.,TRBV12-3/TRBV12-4,CASSRAGDQYF,TGTGCCAGCAGTAGGGCTGGGGACCAGTACTTC
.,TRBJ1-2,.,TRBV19,CASSQGTTSPYGYTF,TGTGCCAGTAGTCAAGGGACAACCAGCCCCTATGGCTACACCTTC
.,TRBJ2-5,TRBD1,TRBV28,CASSPERGQGRETQYF,TGTGCCAGCAGTCCCGAGAGAGGACAGGGGAGGGAGACCCAGTACTTC
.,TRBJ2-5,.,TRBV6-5,CASSYRGRGPQETQYF,TGTGCCAGCAGTTACAGGGGTAGAGGGCCCCAAGAGACCCAGTACTTC
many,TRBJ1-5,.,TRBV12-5,CASGRTGNQPQHF,TGTGCTAGTGGCCGGACAGGCAATCAGCCCCAGCATTTT
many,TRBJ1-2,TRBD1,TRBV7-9,CASTEPYVLRQGVGYGYTF,TGTGCCAGCACCGAACCCTATGTACTAAGACAGGGGGTTGGCTATGGCTACACCTTC
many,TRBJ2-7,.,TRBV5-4,CASSMTSNREQYF,TGTGCCAGCAGCATGACCTCTAATCGGGAGCAGTACTTC
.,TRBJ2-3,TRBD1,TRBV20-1,CSAEQGSDTQYF,TGCAGTGCGGAACAGGGGTCAGATACGCAGTATTTT
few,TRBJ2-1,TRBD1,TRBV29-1,CSVHPGQGVNEQFF,TGCAGCGTACATCCGGGACAGGGGGTGAATGAGCAGTTCTTC